This is a list of T cell receptor beta chains from one sample in a study of OX40 agonist ivuxolimab in advanced cancers. Some clones are missing from TCRdb's copy, which holds only in-frame ones; the method was immunoSEQ multiplex PCR. The data hold roughly 46,000 clones, with over 75% observed a single time. The source material was CD4+ or CD8+ T cells sorted from blood, sampled in a trial of the OX40 agonist ivuxolimab. Source of these receptors: an adult with an advanced solid tumor such as melanoma, head and neck, liver or kidney cancer. Both conserved end residues are part of each CDR3. Each record gives: V gene, D gene, J gene, clone size, CDR3 DNA, CDR3 protein. D genes are given only for firm matches. Expanded clones get a size class; other rows say once, few or many, or leave the size out.

v_gene: TRBV4-3
d_gene: NA
j_gene: TRBJ1-4
abundance: NA
CDR3nt: TGCGCCAGCAGCCAAGATCAGGGGAGTTCTGAAAAACTGTTTTTT
CDR3aa: CASSQDQGSSEKLFF

v_gene: TRBV29-1
d_gene: NA
j_gene: TRBJ2-5
abundance: once
CDR3nt: TGCAGCGTTTGGGGCTTAGTGGACAGCCAAGAGACCCAGTACTTC
CDR3aa: CSVWGLVDSQETQYF

v_gene: TRBV5-6
d_gene: TRBD2
j_gene: TRBJ2-7
abundance: NA
CDR3nt: TGTGCCAGCAGCTTGGGGCTTTTCCCGGGAGGATACGAGCAGTACTTC
CDR3aa: CASSLGLFPGGYEQYF

v_gene: TRBV19
d_gene: NA
j_gene: TRBJ2-1
abundance: NA
CDR3nt: TGTGCCAGTAATTCCATTCTAGGGGGGATGAACAATGAGCAGTTCTTC
CDR3aa: CASNSILGGMNNEQFF

v_gene: TRBV6-1
d_gene: NA
j_gene: TRBJ2-3
abundance: NA
CDR3nt: TGTGCCAGCAGTGTTGGGGGACTTGTCACAGATACGCAGTATTTT
CDR3aa: CASSVGGLVTDTQYF

v_gene: TRBV18
d_gene: TRBD1
j_gene: TRBJ1-2
abundance: NA
CDR3nt: TGTGCCAGCTCACCCGGGACAGGGGGCCCGGACTATGGCTACACCTTC
CDR3aa: CASSPGTGGPDYGYTF

v_gene: TRBV6-5
d_gene: NA
j_gene: TRBJ2-7
abundance: NA
CDR3nt: TGTGCCAGCAGTCCCGGACTCCCCTACGAGCAGTACTTC
CDR3aa: CASSPGLPYEQYF

v_gene: TRBV6-1
d_gene: NA
j_gene: TRBJ2-7
abundance: few
CDR3nt: TGTGCCAGCAGTGAGGGGGCCTACGAGCAGTACTTC
CDR3aa: CASSEGAYEQYF

v_gene: TRBV5-1
d_gene: TRBD1
j_gene: TRBJ2-7
abundance: NA
CDR3nt: TGCGCCAGCAGCTCCGAGCAGGGGGCCTACGAGCAGTACTTC
CDR3aa: CASSSEQGAYEQYF

v_gene: TRBV5-1
d_gene: NA
j_gene: TRBJ2-1
abundance: NA
CDR3nt: TGCGCCAGCAGATTGGGCCCCCCCCCGAGCAATGAGCAGTTCTTC
CDR3aa: CASRLGPPPSNEQFF